What follows describes a single TCR beta chain. This clonotype has more than one count but fewer than ten. Which antigen it targets is not known. No base-level quality is on record; no much larger clone is a single base apart. The germline V gene encodes CDR1 LGHNA and CDR2 YSLEER. V lost 0 bases and J lost 6 bases; the stretch between them is 12 bases long. Counted from cysteine to phenylalanine, this CDR3 has 15 amino acids. The only DNA kept is the CDR3, 45 bases in frame from the first base. The sequencing machine was an Illumina NovaSeq 6000. TCRalpha and TCRbeta cDNA libraries were constructed by 5'RACE with constant-segment primers, with sample barcodes and unique molecular identifiers being introduced. RNA was extracted from every sample with Trizol reagent. Amplification of the libraries took two PCR steps, and the second step added a second sample barcode plus Illumina TruSeq adapters. The libraries were sequenced on an Illumina NovaSeq using 2 x 150 bp paired-end reads. The original pipeline was this. With migec v1.2.7, reads were demultiplexed and then collapsed into UMI-guided consensus sequences. Using mixcr v2.1.11, the UMI consensuses were aligned to TRA and TRB V and J templates and assembled into clonotypes. A clonotype was counted as expanded or contracted only if both edgeR and NoisET called the change significant, with noise models trained on biological replicates. For edgeR calls, the thresholds were a false discovery rate-adjusted p below 0.01 and a log2 fold-change of 1. As an exploratory analysis of dynamics, PCA with hierarchical clustering was applied to max-normalized trajectories of the 1000 most abundant clonotypes. Separately sequenced CD4+ and CD8+ repertoires were used to assign the CD4 or CD8 phenotype of responding clones. TCRdb passed the public sequencing reads through fastp at Q25 and MiXCR, retaining productive beta sequences. Rows matching on CDR3 protein sequence are summarized as one entry with the most common DNA and genes. None of the V and J calls come from the authors' own analysis; TCRdb made them. The sample table shows 450,000 to 700,000 distinct CDR3 sequences, and 15% to 20% are seen once. Clones ranked in the top ten supply 9.5% to 15% of the sample.

Ficoll-Paque density gradient centrifugation was used to isolate PBMCs. The record originates from a study of T-cell memory formation after mild COVID-19 listed by TCRdb under 2021. For context, the study as a whole: TCR sequence clusters from the two donors were found to be largely donor specific. T-cell clones expanding and contracting after mild COVID-19 in two donors were tracked by longitudinal TCRalpha and TCRbeta repertoire sequencing. Two young, previously healthy adult volunteers, one female and one male, were included in the cohort. General findings and caveats noted by the study authors: The second-wave clones that peaked on day 37 were not confirmed to be SARS-CoV-2 specific. Clones contracting from day 15 to 85 had balanced CD4/CD8 phenotypes, while a second wave expanding from day 15 to 37 was biased towards CD4+. Some responding clones were detected in pre-infection memory, suggesting pre-existing cross-reactive memory T cells joined the SARS-CoV-2 response. Contracting CD4+ clones were located mainly in the CM and EM memory subsets, whereas CD8+ clones were found to be enriched in EMRA. The study included only a couple of mild cases, and larger cohorts that include severe cases with pre-infection samples were judged to be necessary.

The V and J genes are TRBV4-3 and TRBJ2-1, with the D gene uncertain. The TCR originated in an adult woman who had mild COVID-19 (a few samples of this study predate the infection). The sample titles of this study are shuffled in the database, so cell type and time point are left out; the donor was told from shared clones. The specimen sequenced was PBMCs or a T cell subset sorted from them (not recorded which). The CDR3 corresponds to CASSQDVSLFNEQFF. Here is the DNA: TGCGCCAGCAGCCAAGACGTCTCCCTTTTCAATGAGCAGTTCTTC.